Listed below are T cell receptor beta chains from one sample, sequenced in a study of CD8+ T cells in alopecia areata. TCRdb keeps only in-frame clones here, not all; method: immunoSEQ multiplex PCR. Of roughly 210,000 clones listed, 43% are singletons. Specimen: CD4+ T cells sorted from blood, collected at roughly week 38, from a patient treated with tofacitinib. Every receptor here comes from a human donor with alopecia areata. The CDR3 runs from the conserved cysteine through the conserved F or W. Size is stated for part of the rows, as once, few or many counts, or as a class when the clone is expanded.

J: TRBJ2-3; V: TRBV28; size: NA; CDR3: CASSLNRGNGGDTQYF
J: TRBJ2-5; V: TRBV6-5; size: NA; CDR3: CASNNPPPGVETQYF
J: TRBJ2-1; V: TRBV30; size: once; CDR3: CAWSVRGRLTNEQFF
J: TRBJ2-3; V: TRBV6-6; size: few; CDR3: CASSSSRTDTQYF
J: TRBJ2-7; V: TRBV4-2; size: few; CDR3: CASSQGGQGRVHEQYF
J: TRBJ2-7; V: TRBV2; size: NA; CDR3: CASTGQVYEQYF
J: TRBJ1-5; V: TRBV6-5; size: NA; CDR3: CASRQQGLGQPQHF
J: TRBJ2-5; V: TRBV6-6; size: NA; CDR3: CASRRTQETQYF
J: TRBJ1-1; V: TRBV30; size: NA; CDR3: CAWSGFGTFNTEAFF
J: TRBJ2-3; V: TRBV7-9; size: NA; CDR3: CASSSNSGSTDTQYF
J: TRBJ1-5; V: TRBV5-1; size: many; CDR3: CASSPGDSNQPQHF
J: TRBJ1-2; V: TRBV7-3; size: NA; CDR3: CASSSQPGRLMADYTF
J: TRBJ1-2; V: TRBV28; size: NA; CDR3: CASGPPGAYGYTF
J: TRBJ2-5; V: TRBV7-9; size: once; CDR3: CASTTRAGKETQYF
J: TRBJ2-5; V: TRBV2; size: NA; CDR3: CASSVLRGTQYF
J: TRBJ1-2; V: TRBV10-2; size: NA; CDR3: CATSDRGGGYTF
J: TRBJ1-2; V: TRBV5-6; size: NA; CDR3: CASNSRGGYYGYTF
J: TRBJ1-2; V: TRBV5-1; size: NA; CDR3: CASSLASGTRYNYGYTF
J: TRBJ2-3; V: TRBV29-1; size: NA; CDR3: CSVEGTGGDTQYF
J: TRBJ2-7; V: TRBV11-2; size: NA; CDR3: CASSLESYEQYF
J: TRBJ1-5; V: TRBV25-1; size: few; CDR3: CASSESGGGPQHF
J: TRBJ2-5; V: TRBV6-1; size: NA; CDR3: CASSEGRGHRETQYF
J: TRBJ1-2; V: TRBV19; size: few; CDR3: CARPGGGAYGYTF
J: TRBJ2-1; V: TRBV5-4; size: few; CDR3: CASSQPAGDEQFF
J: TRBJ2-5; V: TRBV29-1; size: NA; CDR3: CSAGRTRETQYF
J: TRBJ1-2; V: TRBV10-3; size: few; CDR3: CATRIGQGGNYGYTF
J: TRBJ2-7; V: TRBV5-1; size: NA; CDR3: CASYGDRGEQYF
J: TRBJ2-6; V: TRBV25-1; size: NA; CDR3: CASSPGSGANVLTF
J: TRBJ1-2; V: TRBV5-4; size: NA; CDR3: CASSLDILDYGYTF
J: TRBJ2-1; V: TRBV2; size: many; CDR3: CASRRSGDYNEQFF
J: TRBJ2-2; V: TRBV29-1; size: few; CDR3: CSATTMGTGGRNTGELFF